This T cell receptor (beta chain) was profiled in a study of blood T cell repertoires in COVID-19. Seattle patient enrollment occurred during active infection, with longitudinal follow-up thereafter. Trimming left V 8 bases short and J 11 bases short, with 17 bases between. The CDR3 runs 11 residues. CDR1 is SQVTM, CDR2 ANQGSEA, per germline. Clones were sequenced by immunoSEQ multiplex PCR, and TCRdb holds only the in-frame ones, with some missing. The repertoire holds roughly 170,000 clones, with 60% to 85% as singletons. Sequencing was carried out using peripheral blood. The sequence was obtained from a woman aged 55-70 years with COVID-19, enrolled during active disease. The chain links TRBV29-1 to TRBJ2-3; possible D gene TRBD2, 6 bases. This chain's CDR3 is CSPSRGGRQYF. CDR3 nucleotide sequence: TGCAGCCCGTCCCGGGGAGGTAGGCAGTATTTT.